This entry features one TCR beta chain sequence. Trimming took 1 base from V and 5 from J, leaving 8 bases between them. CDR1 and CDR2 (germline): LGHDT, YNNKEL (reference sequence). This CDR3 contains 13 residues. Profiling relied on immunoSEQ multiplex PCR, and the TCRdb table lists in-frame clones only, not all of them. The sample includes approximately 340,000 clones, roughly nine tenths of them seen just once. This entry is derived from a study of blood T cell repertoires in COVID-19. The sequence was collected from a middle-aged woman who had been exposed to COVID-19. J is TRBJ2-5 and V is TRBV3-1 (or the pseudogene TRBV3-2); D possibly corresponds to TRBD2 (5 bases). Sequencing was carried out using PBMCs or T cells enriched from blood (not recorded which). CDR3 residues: CASSQGRRETQYF. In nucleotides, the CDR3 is TGTGCCAGCAGCCAAGGAAGGAGGGAGACCCAGTACTTC.